This T cell receptor beta chain was found in a study of vaccination and CD4 T cells after COVID-19. Turning to the study itself: Mild disease affected 10 or so convalescent patients and severe disease one, all SARS-CoV-2 positive by nasal swab PCR.

Sequencing of the DNA from cultured CD4+ T cells was carried out with the Oncomine TCR Beta short-read assay. TCRdb reanalysed the PCR reads using MiXCR and keeps one entry per CDR3 protein. The table shows roughly 14,000 distinct CDR3 sequences, with 45% to 60% occurring only once. Germline lookup yields CDR1 WSHSY and CDR2 SAAADI. V was trimmed by 0 bases and J by 12 bases, leaving 9 bases between them. The CDR3 is 13 residues long. This clonotype was observed once. Its target is unknown. As for treatment: roughly 11-day PBMC culture with coronavirus spike peptide pools or control peptides (ViraFEST assay). Once peptide pools had expanded antigen-specific T cells, ViraFEST sequenced TCRs.

The TCR was taken from a human donor who had recovered from COVID-19. Source material: CD4+ T cells from blood, cultured in vitro. The chain is built from TRBV10-2 and TRBJ1-6; D call uncertain. CDR3 sequence: CASSESGELPLHF. The CDR3 DNA is TGCGCCAGCAGTGAGTCCGGAGAATTACCCCTCCACTTT.